This T cell receptor (beta chain) was identified in a study of cytomegalovirus exposure and HLA in healthy donors. Points from the study as a whole: Using a false discovery rate of 0.05, a later analysis showed that approximately 18,000 TCR beta sequences were associated with HLA alleles. Per a later analysis, HLA-associated TCR beta chains showed more clonal expansion than other, equally common TCR beta chains. CMV serostatus stood as the only immune exposure information on hand.

V lost 0 bases to trimming and J lost 3 bases; unmatched junction nucleotides: 5. The CDR3 has 17 residues. Looked up from germline, CDR1 is MGHRA and CDR2 is YSYEKL. Vbeta (60) and Jbeta (13) primers were used in the PCR. Here immunoSEQ multiplex PCR was the method, and the copy in TCRdb shows in-frame clones only, minus some. The repertoire holds 160,000 or so clones, with around 69% as singletons. For this clone: Its antigen is not known.

This TCR was sampled from a woman in her thirties in good health and CMV-seronegative. The chain is built from TRBV4-1 and TRBJ2-1; 10 nucleotides agree with TRBD2. Sequencing input: PBMCs. CDR3 sequence: CASSQDMGLAYYNEQFF. The CDR3 bases are TGCGCCAGCAGCCAAGATATGGGACTAGCGTACTACAATGAGCAGTTCTTC.